This is a list of T cell receptor beta chains from one sample in a study of blood T cell repertoires in COVID-19. The assay was immunoSEQ multiplex PCR, and TCRdb's table has in-frame clones only and misses some. The sample has 120,000 or so clones; around 85% are singletons. Sequenced input: peripheral blood. These receptor sequences come from a man in his fifties or sixties with acute or convalescent COVID-19. Both conserved end residues are part of each CDR3. A D gene is named only where the DNA matches it firmly. Clone size is not always given. Where it is, it says once, few, many or a class for expanded clones.

TGTGCCACCAGTGATTACAGGGATTCCGGGGAGCTGTTTTTT	CATSDYRDSGELFF	NA	NA	TRBJ2-2	TRBV24-1
TGTGCCAGTAGTATAGCAGTCGGGGGGCTCTACGAGCAGTACTTC	CASSIAVGGLYEQYF	NA	NA	TRBJ2-7	TRBV19
TGTGCCAGCAGCTTCCTCCCCACCGGGGAGCTGTTTTTT	CASSFLPTGELFF	once	NA	TRBJ2-2	TRBV5-5
TGTGCCAGCAGCTTCGACAGGGGTAGGTACGAGCAGTACTTC	CASSFDRGRYEQYF	NA	TRBD1	TRBJ2-7	TRBV7-3
TGTGCCAGCAGTTCCCGTCCCGAGTACAGGGAGCAGTTCTTC	CASSSRPEYREQFF	once	NA	TRBJ2-1	TRBV28
TGTGCCAGCAGTGCTCGGACAGCGGTCAGTGGGGCCAACGTCCTGACTTTC	CASSARTAVSGANVLTF	NA	NA	TRBJ2-6	TRBV28
TGTGCCACCAGCAGAGATGGGCGGACAGGGGGCTACACCTTC	CATSRDGRTGGYTF	NA	TRBD1	TRBJ1-2	TRBV15
TGCAGCGTTGATACTAGCGGCAAAGAGACCCAGTACTTC	CSVDTSGKETQYF	NA	TRBD2	TRBJ2-5	TRBV29-1
TGTGCCAGCAGGGACAGGGGGAACACTGAAGCTTTCTTT	CASRDRGNTEAFF	NA	TRBD1	TRBJ1-1	TRBV12-3/TRBV12-4
TGTGCCAGCAGCCTCCGCCGACAGGGGGCAGAGTATGGCTACACCTTC	CASSLRRQGAEYGYTF	NA	TRBD1	TRBJ1-2	TRBV7-2
TGTGCCAGCTCATTAAAGACGGGAGTTCCCTACGAGCAGTACTTC	CASSLKTGVPYEQYF	NA	NA	TRBJ2-7	TRBV18
TGTGCCAGCAGTGAATTCGGGGGGCAGTACAATGAGCAGTTCTTC	CASSEFGGQYNEQFF	NA	NA	TRBJ2-1	TRBV6-1
TGTGCCAGCAGCCTAGGGGAGGCTGGACCCTACGAGCAGTACTTC	CASSLGEAGPYEQYF	few	NA	TRBJ2-7	TRBV7-2
TGTGCCAGCAGCGCGGGAGGGCCCCTCTACGAGCAGTACTTC	CASSAGGPLYEQYF	NA	TRBD2	TRBJ2-7	TRBV9
TGTGCCAGCAGTCCTAGGCTAGCGCCTGGAAACACCATATATTTT	CASSPRLAPGNTIYF	NA	NA	TRBJ1-3	TRBV14
TGTGCCAGCAGCGAGACCGAGGGGGTTTACACTGAAGCTTTCTTT	CASSETEGVYTEAFF	NA	NA	TRBJ1-1	TRBV9
TGTGCCAGCAGCTTCGGACTAGCGGGGCCCCAGACCCAGTACTTC	CASSFGLAGPQTQYF	few	TRBD2	TRBJ2-5	TRBV7-9
TGTGCCAGCAGTTACTCCCGGTCCACCGGGGAGCTGTTTTTT	CASSYSRSTGELFF	NA	NA	TRBJ2-2	TRBV6-5
TGTGCCAGCATACGGAGGGGGGGCACTGAAGCTTTCTTT	CASIRRGGTEAFF	NA	NA	TRBJ1-1	TRBV6-5
TGTGCCAGCAGCTTAATAGCGGGAGCCGACACCGGGGAGCTGTTTTTT	CASSLIAGADTGELFF	NA	TRBD2	TRBJ2-2	TRBV7-2
TGTGCCAGCAGTGACTTGACAGGCACCTACGAGCAGTACTTC	CASSDLTGTYEQYF	NA	NA	TRBJ2-7	TRBV6-2/TRBV6-3
TGTGCCAGCAGCGCTGGTTTCGGGGGGCGCATCACCGGGGAGCTGTTTTTT	CASSAGFGGRITGELFF	NA	NA	TRBJ2-2	TRBV9
TGTGCCAGCTCACCATTGGGACAGCCGAACACTGAAGCTTTCTTT	CASSPLGQPNTEAFF	NA	TRBD1	TRBJ1-1	TRBV18
TGTGCCAGCTCACCGACTAGCGGGAACACCGGGGAGCTGTTTTTT	CASSPTSGNTGELFF	NA	TRBD2	TRBJ2-2	TRBV18